This T cell receptor beta chain was sequenced for a study of neurological immune-mediated disorders. Time point: longitudinal time-point 1 (baseline). The unsorted libraries had their origin in 2 million PBMCs stored at -80 C. The CDR3 loop spans 12 amino acids. V lost 6 bases and J lost 1, with 9 bases in between. Per germline, CDR1 DFQATT and CDR2 SNEGSKA (reference sequence). Study findings and constraints: No CDR3 amino acid sequences recurred among expanded clones across subjects, suggesting private repertoires in all groups. The study found the most TCR clonal expansion in HTLV-1-associated myelopathy and the least in multiple sclerosis, below healthy controls.

Synthesis of cDNA was performed by 5'RACE using 10-nucleotide random UMIs. TCRdb re-called the 5' RACE reads through MiXCR, storing one row per CDR3 protein. The table records some 60,000 distinct CDR3 sequences, about 10% of them present only once. This clonotype was recorded many times. The antigen is undetermined. The rearrangement joins TRBV20-1 to TRBJ2-5; D call uncertain. This clonotype originated in a male donor with HTLV-1-associated myelopathy (HAM/TSP). Source material: PBMCs. CDR3 region: CSAPRFQETQYF. CDR3 DNA sequence: TGCAGTGCACCCAGGTTCCAAGAGACCCAGTACTTC.